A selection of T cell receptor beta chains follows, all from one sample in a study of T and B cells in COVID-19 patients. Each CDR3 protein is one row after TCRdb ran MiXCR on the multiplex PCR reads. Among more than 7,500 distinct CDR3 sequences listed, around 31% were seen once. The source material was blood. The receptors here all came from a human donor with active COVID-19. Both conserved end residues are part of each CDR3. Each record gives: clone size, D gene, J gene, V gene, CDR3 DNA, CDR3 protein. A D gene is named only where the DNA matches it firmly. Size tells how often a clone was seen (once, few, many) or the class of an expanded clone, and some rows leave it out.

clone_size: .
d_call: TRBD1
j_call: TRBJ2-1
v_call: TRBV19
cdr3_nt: TGTGCCACCCTGGACAGGGACTACAATGAGCAGTTCTTC
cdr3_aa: CATLDRDYNEQFF

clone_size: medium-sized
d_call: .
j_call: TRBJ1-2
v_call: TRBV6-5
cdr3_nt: TGTGCCAGCAGGTATCAACAGGGTAGCTACACCTTC
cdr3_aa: CASRYQQGSYTF

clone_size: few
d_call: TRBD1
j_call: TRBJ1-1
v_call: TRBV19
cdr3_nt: TGTGCCAGTAGTATAGAGGGACAGGGCGAACTTGAAGCTTTCTTT
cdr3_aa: CASSIEGQGELEAFF

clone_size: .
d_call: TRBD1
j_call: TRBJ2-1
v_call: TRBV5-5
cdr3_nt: TGTGCCAGCAAAAGGGACAGGCCAGCCGTCAATGAGCAGTTCTTC
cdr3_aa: CASKRDRPAVNEQFF

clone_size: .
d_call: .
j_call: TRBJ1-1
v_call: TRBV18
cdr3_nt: TGTGCCAGCTCACCACGAGAAAACACTGAAGCTTTCTTT
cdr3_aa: CASSPRENTEAFF

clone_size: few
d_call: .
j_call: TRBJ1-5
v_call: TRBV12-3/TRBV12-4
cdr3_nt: TGTGCCAGCAGTTTCGGAGATCAGCCCCAGCATTTT
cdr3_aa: CASSFGDQPQHF

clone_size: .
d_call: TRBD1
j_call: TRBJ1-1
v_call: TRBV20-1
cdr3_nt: TGCAGTGCTAGAGGGCACAGGGGGGTCACTGAAGCTTTCTTT
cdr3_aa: CSARGHRGVTEAFF

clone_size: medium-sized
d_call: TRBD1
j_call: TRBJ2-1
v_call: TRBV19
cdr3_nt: TGTGCCAGTAAGGGCTCAGGGGGCGCGTATGAGCAGTTCTTC
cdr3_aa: CASKGSGGAYEQFF

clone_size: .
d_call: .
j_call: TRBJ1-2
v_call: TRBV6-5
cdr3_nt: TGTGCCAGCAGTTACTCCCCGCTCTATGGCTACACCTTC
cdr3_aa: CASSYSPLYGYTF

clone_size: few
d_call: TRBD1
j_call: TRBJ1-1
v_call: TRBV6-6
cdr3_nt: TGTGCCAGCAGTTACTCCGGACAGGATAACACTGAAGCTTTCTTT
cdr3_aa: CASSYSGQDNTEAFF

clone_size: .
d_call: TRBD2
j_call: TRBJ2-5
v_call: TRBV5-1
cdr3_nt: TGCGCCAGCACCCTAACCCTAGCGGGGGGAGAGACCCAGTACTTC
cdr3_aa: CASTLTLAGGETQYF

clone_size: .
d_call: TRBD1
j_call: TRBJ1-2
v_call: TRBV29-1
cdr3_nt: TGCAGCGTTGATGACAGGGGTTCTGGCTACACCTTC
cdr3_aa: CSVDDRGSGYTF

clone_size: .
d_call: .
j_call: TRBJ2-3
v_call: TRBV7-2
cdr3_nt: TGTGCCAGCAGCGCAGAGGGCACCTCCACAGATACGCAGTATTTT
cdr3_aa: CASSAEGTSTDTQYF

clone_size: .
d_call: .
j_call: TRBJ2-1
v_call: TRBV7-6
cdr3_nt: TGTGCCAGCAGCTTAGCCCCCCCGAGCGGCCAGGGGAAATACAATGAGCAGTTCTTC
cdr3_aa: CASSLAPPSGQGKYNEQFF

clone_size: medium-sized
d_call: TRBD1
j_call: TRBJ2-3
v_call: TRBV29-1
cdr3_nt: TGCAGCACGGACAGGGGGCCGACTTTAGATACGCAGTATTTT
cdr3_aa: CSTDRGPTLDTQYF

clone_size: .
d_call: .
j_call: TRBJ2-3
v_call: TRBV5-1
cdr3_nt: TGCGCCAGCAGCTTCCTGACACCCAGCACAGATACGCAGTATTTT
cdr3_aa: CASSFLTPSTDTQYF

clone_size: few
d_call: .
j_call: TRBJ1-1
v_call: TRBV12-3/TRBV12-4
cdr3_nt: TGTGCCAGCAGTTTAGGGGGGGCAAAAAACACTGAAGCTTTCTTT
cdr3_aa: CASSLGGAKNTEAFF

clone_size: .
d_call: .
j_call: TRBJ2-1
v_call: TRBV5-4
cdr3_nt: TGTGCCAGCAGCCGAGGCGGGGATCGGGGCGCAAACAATGAGCAGTTCTTC
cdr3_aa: CASSRGGDRGANNEQFF

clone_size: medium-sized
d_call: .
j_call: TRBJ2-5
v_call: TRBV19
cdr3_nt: TGTGCCAGTAGTCACAAGGGGGAGACCCAGTACTTC
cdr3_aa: CASSHKGETQYF

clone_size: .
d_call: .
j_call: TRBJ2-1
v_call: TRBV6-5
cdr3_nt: TGTGCCAGCAGTTGGGGGGATGATAAGCAGTTCTTC
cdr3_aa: CASSWGDDKQFF

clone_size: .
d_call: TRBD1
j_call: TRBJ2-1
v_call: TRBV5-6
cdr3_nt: TGTGCCAGCAGCCGTGACAGGGGCCAAACTTTCATTACGCTATGGCAGTTCTTC
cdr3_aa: CASSRDRGQTFITLWQFF

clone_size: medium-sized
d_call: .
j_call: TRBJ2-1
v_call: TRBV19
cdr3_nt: TGTGCCAGTAGTATAGGGGGGGCAGGTGAGCAGTTCTTC
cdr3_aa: CASSIGGAGEQFF

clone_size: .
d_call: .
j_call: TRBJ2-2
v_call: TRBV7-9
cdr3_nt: TGTGCCAGCAGCTTACGGGTATCGAACACCGGGGAGCTGTTTTTT
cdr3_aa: CASSLRVSNTGELFF

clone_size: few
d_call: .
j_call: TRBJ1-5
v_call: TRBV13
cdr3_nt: TGTGCCAGCAGCTTCGGCCGCAGCAATCAGCCCCAGCATTTT
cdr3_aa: CASSFGRSNQPQHF

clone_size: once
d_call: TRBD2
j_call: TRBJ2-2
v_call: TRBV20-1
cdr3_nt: TGCAGTGCTGATAGCGGGGCCTTCACCGGGGAGCTGTTTTTT
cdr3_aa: CSADSGAFTGELFF

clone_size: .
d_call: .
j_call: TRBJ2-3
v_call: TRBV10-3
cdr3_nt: TGTGCCATCGGTCAGGGGGGCCCAGATACGCAGTATTTT
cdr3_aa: CAIGQGGPDTQYF

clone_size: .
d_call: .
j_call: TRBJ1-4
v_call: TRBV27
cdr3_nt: TGTACCAGCAGTTTTGGGTGGGGGAGTGAAAAACTGTTTTTT
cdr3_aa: CTSSFGWGSEKLFF

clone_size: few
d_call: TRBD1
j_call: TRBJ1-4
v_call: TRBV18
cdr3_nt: TGTGCCAGCTCCGGGACAGCGAATGAAAAACTGTTTTTT
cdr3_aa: CASSGTANEKLFF

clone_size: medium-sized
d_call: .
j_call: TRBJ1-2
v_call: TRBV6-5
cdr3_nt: TGTGCCAGCAGTTACGGGGAGTTGACCCCCGTTTATGGCTACACCTTC
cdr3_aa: CASSYGELTPVYGYTF

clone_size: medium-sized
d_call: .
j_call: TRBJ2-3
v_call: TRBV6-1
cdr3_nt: TGTGCCAGCACCCGAGGGTCCAGGGCGTACACAGATACGCAGTATTTT
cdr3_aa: CASTRGSRAYTDTQYF

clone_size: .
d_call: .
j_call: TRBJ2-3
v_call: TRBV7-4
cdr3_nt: TGTGCCAGCAGCATAATAGTCACTACGCAGTATTTT
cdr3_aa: CASSIIVTTQYF

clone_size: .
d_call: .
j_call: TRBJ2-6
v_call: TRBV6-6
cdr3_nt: TGTGCCAGCACGAATGGTCGAGGGATTGGGGCCAACGTCCTGACTTTC
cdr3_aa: CASTNGRGIGANVLTF

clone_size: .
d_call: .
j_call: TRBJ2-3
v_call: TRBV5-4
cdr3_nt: TGTGCCAGCAGCTTGATGACGCTGGGGCCCACGGCAGATACGCAGTATTTT
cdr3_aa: CASSLMTLGPTADTQYF

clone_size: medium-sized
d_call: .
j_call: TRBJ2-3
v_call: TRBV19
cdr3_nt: TGTGCCAGTAGTATCTCTTATCGGGATACGCAGTATTTT
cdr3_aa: CASSISYRDTQYF

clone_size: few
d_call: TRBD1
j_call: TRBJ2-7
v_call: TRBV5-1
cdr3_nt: TGCGCCAGCAGCTTGAGTGGGACAGAGACCTACGAGCAGTACTTC
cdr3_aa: CASSLSGTETYEQYF

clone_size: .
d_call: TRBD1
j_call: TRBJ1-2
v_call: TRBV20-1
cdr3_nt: TGCAGTGCTAGACAATTATCCGTCAGGGGGCCCTATGGCTACACCTTC
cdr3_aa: CSARQLSVRGPYGYTF

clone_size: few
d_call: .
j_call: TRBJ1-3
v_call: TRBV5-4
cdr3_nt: TGTGCCAGCAGCTTGGGAGGGAGGGACTCTGGAAACACCATATATTTT
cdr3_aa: CASSLGGRDSGNTIYF

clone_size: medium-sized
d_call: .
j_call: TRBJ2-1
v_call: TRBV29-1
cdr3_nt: TGCAGCGTTGTTCCCTTGACTGGGAGTGAGCAGTTCTTC
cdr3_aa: CSVVPLTGSEQFF

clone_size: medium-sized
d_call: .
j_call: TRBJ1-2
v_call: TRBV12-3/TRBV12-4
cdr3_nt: TGTGCCAGCCGAATGCAGGGTCAGGGCTACACCTTC
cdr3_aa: CASRMQGQGYTF

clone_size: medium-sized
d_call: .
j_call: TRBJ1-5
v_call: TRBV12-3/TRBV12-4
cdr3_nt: TGTGCCAGCAGTTCCGTGCAGGGCGGCAATCAGCCCCAGCATTTT
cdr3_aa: CASSSVQGGNQPQHF

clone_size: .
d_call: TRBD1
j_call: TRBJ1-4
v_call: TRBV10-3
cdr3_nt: TGTGCCAGCAGTGGGTGGACAGGAACTAATGAAAAACTGTTTTTT
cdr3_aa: CASSGWTGTNEKLFF

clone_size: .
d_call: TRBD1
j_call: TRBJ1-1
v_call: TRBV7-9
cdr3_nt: TGTGCCAGCAGTAACCCGGGACAGTCCGAGGCTTTCTTT
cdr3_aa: CASSNPGQSEAFF

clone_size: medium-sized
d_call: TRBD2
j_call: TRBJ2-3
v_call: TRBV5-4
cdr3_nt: TGTGCCAGCAGCTTGGCCTGGGGGGGGTCAGATACGCAGTATTTT
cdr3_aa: CASSLAWGGSDTQYF

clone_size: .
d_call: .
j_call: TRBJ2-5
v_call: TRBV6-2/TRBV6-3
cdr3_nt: TGTGCCAGCTTGGAGGGGGGAGAGACCCAGTACTTC
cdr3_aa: CASLEGGETQYF

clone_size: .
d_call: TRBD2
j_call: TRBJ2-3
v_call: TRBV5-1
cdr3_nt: TGCGCCAGCCGCCTCCAACTAGCGGGGGTGTCCAGCACAGATACGCAGTATTTT
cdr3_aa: CASRLQLAGVSSTDTQYF